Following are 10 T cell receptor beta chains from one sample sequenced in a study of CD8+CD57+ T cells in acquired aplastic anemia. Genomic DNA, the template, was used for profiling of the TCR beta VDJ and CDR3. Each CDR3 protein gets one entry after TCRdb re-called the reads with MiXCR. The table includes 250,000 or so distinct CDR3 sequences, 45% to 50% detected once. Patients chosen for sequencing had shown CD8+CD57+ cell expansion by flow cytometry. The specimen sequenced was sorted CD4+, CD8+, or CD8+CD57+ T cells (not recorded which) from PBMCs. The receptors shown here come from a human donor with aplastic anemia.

The CDR3 DNA sequence: TGTGCCAGCAGTTACTCCTATAGCAATCAGCCCCAGCATTTT. This sequence encodes CASSYSYSNQPQHF. The gene calls are TRBV6-2 or TRBV6-3 and TRBJ1-5; no definite D call. The germline V and J ends were trimmed by 0 bases and 0 bases, with 3 bases remaining between them. Germline V gene sequence: CDR1 MNHEY, CDR2 SVGEGT. The CDR3 totals 14 residues.

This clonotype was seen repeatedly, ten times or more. The CDR3 loop is CASTASSTGSFYGYTF. CDR3 in DNA: TGTGCCAGCACCGCCTCATCCACAGGGAGCTTCTATGGCTACACCTTC. J is TRBJ1-2 and V is TRBV6-1, with D maybe TRBD1 (6 bases). From germline, CDR1 is MNHNS and CDR2 SASEGT. Between the trimmed V and J ends, which lost 7 bases and 4 bases, there was a span of 22 bases. This CDR3 has 16 residues.

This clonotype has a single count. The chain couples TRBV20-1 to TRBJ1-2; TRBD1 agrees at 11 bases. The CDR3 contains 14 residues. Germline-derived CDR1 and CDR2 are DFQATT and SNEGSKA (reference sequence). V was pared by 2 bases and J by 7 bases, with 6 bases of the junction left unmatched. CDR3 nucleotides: TGCAGTGCTAGACAAGGACAGGGGGCGCTTGGCTACACCTTC. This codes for CSARQGQGALGYTF.

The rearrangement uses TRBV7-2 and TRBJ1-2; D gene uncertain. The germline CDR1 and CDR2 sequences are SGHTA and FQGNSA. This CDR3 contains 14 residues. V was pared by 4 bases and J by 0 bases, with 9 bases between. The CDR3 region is CASSSEASNYGYTF. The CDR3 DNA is TGTGCCAGCAGCTCGGAAGCCTCTAACTATGGCTACACCTTC.

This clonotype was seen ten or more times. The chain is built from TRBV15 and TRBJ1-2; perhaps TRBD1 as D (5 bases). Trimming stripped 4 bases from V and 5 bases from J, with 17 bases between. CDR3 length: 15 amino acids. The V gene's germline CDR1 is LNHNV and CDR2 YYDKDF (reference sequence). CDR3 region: CATSKRTSPTYGYTF. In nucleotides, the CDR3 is TGTGCCACCAGCAAAAGGACAAGTCCAACTTATGGCTACACCTTC.

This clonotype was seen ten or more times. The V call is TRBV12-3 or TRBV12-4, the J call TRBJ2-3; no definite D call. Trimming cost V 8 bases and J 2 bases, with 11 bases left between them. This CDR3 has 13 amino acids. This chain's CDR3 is CASGRSFTDTQYF. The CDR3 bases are TGTGCCAGCGGGCGGAGCTTCACAGATACGCAGTATTTT.

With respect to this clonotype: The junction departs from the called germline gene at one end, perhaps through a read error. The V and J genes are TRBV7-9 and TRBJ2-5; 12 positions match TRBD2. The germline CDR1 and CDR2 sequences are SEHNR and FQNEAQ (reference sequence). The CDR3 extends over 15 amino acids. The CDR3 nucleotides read TGTGCCAGCAGCCTAGCGGGGGGGCTAAAGGAGACCCAGTACTTC. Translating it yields CASSLAGGLKETQYF.

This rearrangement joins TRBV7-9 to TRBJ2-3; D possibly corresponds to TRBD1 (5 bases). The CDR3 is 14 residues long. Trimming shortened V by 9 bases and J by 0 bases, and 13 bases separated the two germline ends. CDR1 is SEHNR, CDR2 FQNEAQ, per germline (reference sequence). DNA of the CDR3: TGTGCCAGTATGCTGGGGCAGAGCACAGATACGCAGTATTTT. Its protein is CASMLGQSTDTQYF. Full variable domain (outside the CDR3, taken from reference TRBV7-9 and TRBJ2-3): DTGVSQNPRHKITKRGQNVTFRCDPISEHNRLYWYRQTLGQGPEFLTYFQNEAQLEKSRLLSDRFSAERPKGSFSTLEIQRTEQGDSAMYLCASMLGQSTDTQYFGPGTRLTVL.

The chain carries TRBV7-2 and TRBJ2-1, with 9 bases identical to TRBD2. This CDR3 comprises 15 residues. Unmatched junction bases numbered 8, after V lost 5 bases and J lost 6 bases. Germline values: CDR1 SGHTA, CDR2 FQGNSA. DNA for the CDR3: TGTGCCAGCAGCACATTAGCGGGGGCCAGCAATGAGCAGTTCTTC. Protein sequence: CASSTLAGASNEQFF.

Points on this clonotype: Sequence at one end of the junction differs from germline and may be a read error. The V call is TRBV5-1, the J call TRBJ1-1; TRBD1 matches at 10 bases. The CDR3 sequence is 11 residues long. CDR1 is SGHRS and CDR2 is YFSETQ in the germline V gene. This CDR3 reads CASRQGAGAFF. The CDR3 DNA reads TGTGCCAGCAGACAGGGGGCAGGCGCTTTCTTT.